This paragraph reports one T cell receptor (beta chain). Its target is not known. Germline values: CDR1 SGHAT, CDR2 FQNNGV. CDR3 length: 15 amino acids. The V end was cut by 1 base, the J end by 1 base, with 10 bases between. This sample stems from a study of shared clonotypes between healthy human individuals. Study outcomes and limitations: Clonotypes not shared had lower generation probabilities than those common to all four donors.

Positively selected for CCR7, the CD45RO-negative cells used as naive CD8 cells excluded terminally differentiated effector memory CD45RA+ cells. All donors were Caucasian adults living in Nashville, Tennessee. Genomic DNA from each subset was divided evenly over several immunoSEQ plates. In the original analysis: Filtering differed since immunoSEQ provided only junctions, with no quality scores. Assay: immunoSEQ multiplex PCR; the TCRdb copy retains only in-frame clones and omits some. The V and J calls and clone size were taken over from that table, and D and trimming were inferred from the DNA. This table has more than 2 million clones, approximately 92% appearing once.

The chain uses TRBV11-2 and TRBJ2-5; D is unresolved. The specimen was naive CD8+ T cells from PBMCs. The TCR was taken from a young man in good health. Some clones in this sample may be carry-over from other donors' samples. The CDR3 DNA sequence: TGTGCCAGCAGCTTAGTGGACCGTTTCCAAGAGACCCAGTACTTC. Its protein product is CASSLVDRFQETQYF.